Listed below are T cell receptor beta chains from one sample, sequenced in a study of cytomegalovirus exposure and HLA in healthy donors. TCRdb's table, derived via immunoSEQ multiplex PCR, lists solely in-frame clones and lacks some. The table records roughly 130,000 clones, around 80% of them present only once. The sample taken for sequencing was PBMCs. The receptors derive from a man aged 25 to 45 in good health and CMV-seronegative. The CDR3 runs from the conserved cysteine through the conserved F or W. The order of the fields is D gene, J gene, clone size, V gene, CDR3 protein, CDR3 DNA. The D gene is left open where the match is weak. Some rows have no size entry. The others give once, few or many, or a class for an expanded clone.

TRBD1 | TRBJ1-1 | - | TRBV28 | CASSSGTGGEAFF | TGTGCCAGCAGTTCGGGGACAGGGGGCGAAGCTTTCTTT
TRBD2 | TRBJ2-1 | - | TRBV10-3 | CAISEYGLDNEQFF | TGTGCCATCAGTGAATATGGACTAGACAATGAGCAGTTCTTC
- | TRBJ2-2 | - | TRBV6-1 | CASSSGVNTGELFF | TGTGCCAGCAGTAGCGGTGTAAACACCGGGGAGCTGTTTTTT
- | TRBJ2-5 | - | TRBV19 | CASRDRSQETQYF | TGTGCCAGCCGCGACAGGTCCCAAGAGACCCAGTACTTC
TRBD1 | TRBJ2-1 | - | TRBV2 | CASSDPLQGSWNEQFF | TGTGCCAGCAGTGACCCCTTACAGGGGTCATGGAATGAGCAGTTCTTC
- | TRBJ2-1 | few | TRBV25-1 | CASRQEPSSYNEQFF | TGTGCCAGCCGACAGGAACCGAGCTCCTACAATGAGCAGTTCTTC
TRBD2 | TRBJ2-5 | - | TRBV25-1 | CASSRGLAGVETQYF | TGTGCCAGCTCCCGGGGACTAGCGGGGGTAGAGACCCAGTACTTC
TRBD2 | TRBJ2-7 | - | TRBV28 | CASSLIYAGGFYEQYF | TGTGCCAGCAGCCTAATCTACGCGGGAGGTTTTTACGAGCAGTACTTC
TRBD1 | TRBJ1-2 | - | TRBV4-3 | CASSQDTARDSYGYTF | TGCGCCAGCAGCCAAGATACGGCCCGGGACAGCTATGGCTACACCTTC
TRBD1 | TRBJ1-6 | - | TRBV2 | CASGGTADSPLHF | TGTGCCAGCGGGGGGACAGCAGATTCACCCCTCCACTTT
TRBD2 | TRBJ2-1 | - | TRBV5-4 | CASSLDGTSGYNEQFF | TGTGCCAGCAGCCTGGATGGGACTAGCGGCTACAATGAGCAGTTCTTC
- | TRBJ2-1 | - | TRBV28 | CASAQGGYNEQFF | TGTGCCAGCGCCCAGGGGGGATACAATGAGCAGTTCTTC
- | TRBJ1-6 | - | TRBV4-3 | CASSQEEGNSPLHF | TGCGCCAGCAGCCAAGAAGAGGGAAATTCACCCCTCCACTTT
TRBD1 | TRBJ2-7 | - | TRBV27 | CASSPTGGELSYEQYF | TGTGCCAGCAGTCCTACAGGGGGAGAGCTCTCCTACGAGCAGTACTTC
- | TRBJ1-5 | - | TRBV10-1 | CAGEKKQGWQPQHF | TGCGCCGGAGAAAAAAAACAGGGTTGGCAGCCCCAGCATTTT
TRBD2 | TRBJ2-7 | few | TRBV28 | CASSFWTSGGAYEQYF | TGTGCCAGCAGTTTTTGGACTAGCGGGGGGGCCTACGAGCAGTACTTC
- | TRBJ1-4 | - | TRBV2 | CASSEVREGSLFF | TGTGCCAGCAGTGAGGTACGGGAGGGATCACTGTTTTTT
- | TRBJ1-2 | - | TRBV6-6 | CASREYSSGYTF | TGTGCCAGCAGAGAGTACAGTAGTGGCTACACCTTC
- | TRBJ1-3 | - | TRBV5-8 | CASSLAGMGSGNTIYF | TGTGCCAGCAGCTTGGCGGGGATGGGCTCTGGAAACACCATATATTTT
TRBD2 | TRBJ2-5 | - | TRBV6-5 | CASTSTSPGGTQYF | TGTGCCAGCACCTCGACTAGCCCGGGGGGGACCCAGTACTTC
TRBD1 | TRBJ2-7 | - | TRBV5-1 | CASSPGTGPSYEQYF | TGCGCCAGCAGCCCCGGGACAGGGCCTTCCTACGAGCAGTACTTC
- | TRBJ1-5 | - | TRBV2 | CASSEGEDQPQHF | TGTGCCAGCAGTGAAGGGGAGGATCAGCCCCAGCATTTT
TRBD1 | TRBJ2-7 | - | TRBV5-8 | CASSLPLGQGGEQYF | TGTGCCAGCAGCTTGCCCCTCGGACAGGGAGGCGAGCAGTACTTC
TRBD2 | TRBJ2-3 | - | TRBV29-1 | CSESGGRRTDTQYF | TGCAGCGAGAGCGGGGGGCGAAGGACAGATACGCAGTATTTT
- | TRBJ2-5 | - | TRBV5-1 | CASSLVGDYQETQYF | TGCGCCAGCAGCTTGGTGGGAGACTACCAAGAGACCCAGTACTTC
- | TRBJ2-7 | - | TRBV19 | CASSIGQAYEQYF | TGTGCCAGTAGTATAGGACAAGCCTACGAGCAGTACTTC
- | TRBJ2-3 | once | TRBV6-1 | CASSGIGGNTQYF | TGTGCCAGCAGTGGGATTGGAGGGAATACGCAGTATTTT
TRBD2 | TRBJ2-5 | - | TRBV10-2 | CASKFIAGSGETQYF | TGCGCCAGCAAATTCATAGCGGGGTCGGGAGAGACCCAGTACTTC
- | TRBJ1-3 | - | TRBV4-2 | CASSQEAAGFGNTIYF | TGTGCCAGCAGCCAAGAAGCCGCAGGATTTGGAAACACCATATATTTT
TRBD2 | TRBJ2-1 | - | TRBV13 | CASSPPGGSNNEQFF | TGTGCCAGCAGCCCTCCGGGAGGGTCCAACAATGAGCAGTTCTTC
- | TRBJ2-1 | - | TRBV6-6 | CASSPRTENNEQFF | TGTGCCAGCAGCCCTAGGACAGAAAACAATGAGCAGTTCTTC
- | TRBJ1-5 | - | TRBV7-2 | CASSLGTGASNQPQHF | TGTGCCAGCAGCTTAGGTACTGGGGCGAGCAATCAGCCCCAGCATTTT
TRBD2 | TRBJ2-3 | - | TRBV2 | CASRGLAGVPDTQYF | TGTGCCAGCAGGGGACTAGCGGGGGTCCCAGATACGCAGTATTTT
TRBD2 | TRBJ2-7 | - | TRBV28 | CASSLGGSGMGHEQYF | TGTGCCAGCAGTTTAGGGGGTAGCGGGATGGGCCACGAGCAGTACTTC
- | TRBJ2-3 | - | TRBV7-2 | CASSLARGGTDTQYF | TGTGCCAGCAGCTTAGCACGGGGTGGCACAGATACGCAGTATTTT
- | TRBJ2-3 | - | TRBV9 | CASSPGTDTQYF | TGTGCCAGCAGCCCGGGGACAGATACGCAGTATTTT